The 29 T cell receptor beta chains below come from one sample, sequenced in a study of molecular identifiers for immune sequencing clone quantification. MiXCR, run by TCRdb on the PCR reads, gives a single entry per CDR3 protein. Among about 500,000 distinct CDR3 sequences listed, about 22% were seen once. The specimen sequenced was naive CD8+ T cells from blood, with Jurkat cell RNA spiked in. Subset noted: FACS-sorted CD8+CD4-CCR7+CD45RA+ naive T cells. The origin of the receptors is a human donor in good health. Some libraries in this study had Jurkat cell RNA spiked in.

A few counts support this clonotype. The genes are TRBV9 and TRBJ1-6; D may be TRBD1 (5 bases). The V end was cut by 5 bases, the J end by 0 bases, with 21 bases between. Per the germline V gene, CDR1 is SGDLS and CDR2 is YYNGEE. CDR3 size: 19 residues. CDR3 residues: CASSTDSLELSSYNSPLHF. CDR3 coding DNA: TGTGCCAGCAGTACTGACAGCCTGGAACTAAGCTCCTATAATTCACCCCTCCACTTT.

This clonotype has ten or more counts. The CDR3 region has the DNA TGCGCCAGCAGCCAAGATATGAACAACGCCTATGGCTACACCTTC. Protein sequence: CASSQDMNNAYGYTF. The J gene is TRBJ1-2, the V gene TRBV4-3; no reliable D call. Germline assignment: CDR1 LGHNA and CDR2 YSLEER. Between the trimmed V and J ends, which lost 0 bases and 4 bases, there was a span of 12 bases. This CDR3 has 15 amino acids.

The chain couples TRBV9 to TRBJ2-1, with 7 bases lining up with TRBD1. From germline, CDR1 is SGDLS and CDR2 YYNGEE. V lost 0 bases to trimming and J lost 2 bases; unmatched junction nucleotides: 5. The CDR3 loop spans 16 amino acids. This CDR3 is CASSVGDRVPYNEQFF. The CDR3 DNA reads as TGTGCCAGCAGCGTAGGAGACAGGGTACCCTACAATGAGCAGTTCTTC.

This clonotype has just a few counts. DNA for the CDR3: TGCGCCAGCAAGGTCGCGGGAGGGAGCACAGATACGCAGTATTTT. Its protein product is CASKVAGGSTDTQYF. V and J are TRBV5-1 and TRBJ2-3; 9 positions match TRBD2. Per germline, CDR1 SGHRS and CDR2 YFSETQ. Trimming removed 6 bases from V and 0 bases from J; junction bases left unmatched: 5. This CDR3 spans 15 amino acids.

This clonotype has a handful of counts. This chain links TRBV5-4 with TRBJ1-2; perhaps TRBD1 as D (5 bases). V lost 2 bases to trimming and J lost 5 bases, with 13 bases between them. The CDR3 has 14 residues. Per germline, CDR1 SGHNT and CDR2 YYREEE (reference sequence). The DNA of the CDR3 is TGTGCCAGCAGCTTTTCAGGGTTTGGATATGGCTACACCTTC. Translating it yields CASSFSGFGYGYTF.

This clonotype was seen a few times. The chain uses TRBV24-1 and TRBJ2-5, with TRBD2 matching 8 bases. This CDR3 is built from 13 residues. The V gene end was trimmed by 7 bases and the J gene end by 2 bases; junction bases not matched to a gene: 2. Per germline, CDR1 KGHDR and CDR2 SFDVKD. CDR3 in DNA: TGTGCCACCAGGAGCGGGAGTCAAGAGACCCAGTACTTC. Protein product: CATRSGSQETQYF.

Regarding this clonotype: This may come from a read error, since a much larger clone is one base off. The chain is built from TRBV27 and TRBJ1-5; 7 nucleotides agree with TRBD1. V trimming: 4 bases; J trimming: 6 bases; junction bases outside the gene matches: 6. Germline-derived CDR1 and CDR2 are MNHEY and SMNVEV (reference sequence). CDR3 length: 14 amino acids. CDR3 in amino acids: CASSSQGGSQPQHF. The CDR3 nucleotides read TGTGCCAGCAGTTCGCAGGGGGGCAGTCAGCCCCAGCATTTT.

This clonotype was found many times. The V gene is TRBV20-1, the J gene TRBJ1-2; D is unclear. The CDR3 is made up of 13 amino acids. Per the germline V gene, CDR1 is DFQATT and CDR2 is SNEGSKA (reference sequence). V lost 0 bases and J 2 bases, leaving 7 bases between the germline ends. Here the CDR3 reads CSARDILNYGYTF. The CDR3 region has the DNA TGCAGTGCTAGAGATATACTAAACTATGGCTACACCTTC.

A note on this clonotype: Its ends do not fully match the called genes, so a read error is possible. The rearrangement joins TRBV28 to TRBJ2-1; 9 positions agree with TRBD1. The CDR3 has 16 residues. CDR1 is MDHEN, CDR2 SYDVKM, per germline. The DNA for the CDR3 is TGTGCCAACAGTTTACAGGGGGCCGGAATCTACAATGAGCAGTTCTTC. Translating it yields CANSLQGAGIYNEQFF. Full variable domain (remainder filled in from reference TRBV28 and TRBJ2-1): DVKVTQSSRYLVKRTGEKVFLECVQDMDHENMFWYRQDPGLGLRLIYFSYDVKMKEKGDIPEGYSVSREKKERFSLILESASTNQTSMYLCANSLQGAGIYNEQFFGPGTRLTVL.

A few counts support this clonotype. This chain connects TRBV7-9 to TRBJ2-5; no firm D call. V shed 7 bases and J shed 5 bases, with 11 bases lying between them. Germline CDR1 and CDR2: SEHNR and FQNEAQ (reference sequence). The CDR3 runs 12 residues. CDR3 protein: CASTLGLETQYF. As DNA, the CDR3 is TGTGCCAGCACCCTAGGGTTGGAGACCCAGTACTTC. Full variable domain (missing parts from reference TRBV7-9 and TRBJ2-5): DTGVSQNPRHKITKRGQNVTFRCDPISEHNRLYWYRQTLGQGPEFLTYFQNEAQLEKSRLLSDRFSAERPKGSFSTLEIQRTEQGDSAMYLCASTLGLETQYFGPGTRLLVL.

As to this clonotype: A single base separates this from a much larger clone, so it may be a read error. The chain is built from TRBV6-5 and TRBJ2-7; 7 nucleotides align to TRBD1. This CDR3 region has 14 residues. CDR1 MNHEY and CDR2 SVGAGI come from the germline V gene. J gave up 3 bases and V 2 bases, and 4 bases lay outside the gene matches. The CDR3 DNA is TGTGCCAGCAGTTACACAAACAGGGGCTACGAGCAGTACTTC. This codes for CASSYTNRGYEQYF.

The chain combines TRBV4-3 with TRBJ2-7, with 7 nucleotides matching TRBD1. CDR1 and CDR2 (germline): LGHNA, YSLEER. This CDR3 is 14 amino acids long. V dropped 5 bases and J dropped 3; count of bases not matched to a gene: 7. The CDR3 is CASSEKTGNYEQYF. DNA for the CDR3: TGCGCCAGCAGCGAAAAGACAGGGAACTACGAGCAGTACTTC.

Ten or more counts support this clonotype. V gene TRBV5-1 combines with J gene TRBJ2-1, with a weak D call TRBD1 (5 bases). The CDR3 has 15 residues. CDR1 SGHRS and CDR2 YFSETQ come from the germline V gene. Trimming took off 0 bases at V and 8 bases at J, with 15 bases between the two ends. The CDR3 nucleotides are TGCGCCAGCAGCTTGGCCGCAGGGTCCGTGTATGAGCAGTTCTTC. Protein product: CASSLAAGSVYEQFF. Filled out from reference TRBV5-1 and TRBJ2-1, the complete variable domain reads KAGVTQTPRYLIKTRGQQVTLSCSPISGHRSVSWYQQTPGQGLQFLFEYFSETQRNKGNFPGRFSGRQFSNSRSEMNVSTLELGDSALYLCASSLAAGSVYEQFFGPGTRLTVL.

This clonotype has at least ten counts. The chain is built from TRBV5-1 and TRBJ2-7, with D perhaps matching TRBD2 (6 bases). Trimming pared 4 bases from V and 3 bases from J, leaving 20 bases between. CDR1 and CDR2 (germline): SGHRS, YFSETQ. The CDR3 contains 16 residues. CDR3 loop: CASSPGWAGKDYEQYF. CDR3 DNA: TGCGCCAGCAGCCCCGGATGGGCGGGAAAGGACTACGAGCAGTACTTC.

CDR3 bases: TGTGCCAGCAGTTTAGTCAGGGGGCTCCTCGAGCAGTACTTC. Its protein is CASSLVRGLLEQYF. V is TRBV12-3 or TRBV12-4 and J is TRBJ2-7; 8 nucleotides line up with TRBD1. With 1 base clipped from V and 6 bases from J, the junction kept 5 bases outside the gene matches. The CDR3 runs 14 residues.

The chain is built from TRBV4-1 and TRBJ1-3, with a possible D match to TRBD1 (6 bases). There are 12 residues in the CDR3. Germline lookup yields CDR1 MGHRA and CDR2 YSYEKL. V lost 5 bases and J lost 9, with 11 bases in between. The CDR3 DNA sequence: TGCGCCAGCAGCTTCGGAGGGGGCACCATATATTTT. Amino acid sequence: CASSFGGGTIYF.

This clonotype was seen only a few times. The gene calls are TRBV15 and TRBJ1-4; 7 positions agree with TRBD1. This CDR3 is built from 14 residues. CDR1 is LNHNV and CDR2 is YYDKDF in the germline V gene (reference sequence). V lost 4 bases, J lost 7 bases, and 6 bases stayed unmatched. CDR3 nucleotide sequence: TGTGCCACCAGCAAACAGGGGAGTGGTGAAAAACTGTTTTTT. Residues: CATSKQGSGEKLFF.

Concerning this clonotype: The junction differs from germline at one of its ends, possibly a read error. The chain joins TRBV2 to TRBJ2-3, with D possibly being TRBD1 (6 bases). Per germline, CDR1 SNHLY and CDR2 FYNNEI. The CDR3 runs to 12 residues. CDR3 nucleotide sequence: TGTGCCAGCAGTGAATGGACAGATACGCGGTATTTC. This encodes CASSEWTDTRYF.

Ten or more counts support this clonotype. The chain has TRBV27 and TRBJ2-5; D possibly corresponds to TRBD1 (6 bases). Looked up from germline, CDR1 is MNHEY and CDR2 is SMNVEV (reference sequence). Trimming left V 2 bases short and J 4 bases short, with 11 bases between. This CDR3 is 14 amino acids long. The CDR3: CASSLEQGIETQYF. CDR3 coding DNA: TGTGCCAGCAGTTTAGAACAGGGCATAGAGACCCAGTACTTC.

About this clonotype itself: An end of the junction does not agree with germline; a read error may underlie this. The CDR3, as DNA: TGTGCCAGCAGTGGAGTCACATCAGGAGTCTACGGGCAGTACTTC. It is translated as CASSGVTSGVYGQYF. The rearrangement joins TRBV6-1 to TRBJ2-7, with D hard to call. The CDR3 has 15 residues. Germline CDR1 and CDR2: MNHNS and SASEGT.

The chain recombines TRBV27 with TRBJ2-7; weak D call: TRBD1 (6 bases). The CDR3 runs to 12 residues. Germline values: CDR1 MNHEY, CDR2 SMNVEV (reference sequence). Between the trimmed V and J ends, which lost 4 bases and 7 bases, there was a span of 11 bases. The CDR3, as DNA: TGTGCCAGCAGTTCGACAGGATCAGAGCAGTACTTC. Translation gives CASSSTGSEQYF.

Notes on this clonotype: Relative to the germline gene, one junction end is altered; a read error may explain this. The chain couples TRBV4-3 to TRBJ1-1, with D tentatively TRBD1 (5 bases). Germline V lookup: CDR1 LGHNA, CDR2 YSLEER. The length of the CDR3 is 15 residues. CDR3 protein: CASSQDPGQSTETFF. DNA for the CDR3: TGCGCCAGCAGCCAAGATCCGGGGCAGTCGACTGAAACTTTCTTT.

The CDR3 protein is CAISESGQGAQPQHF. The CDR3 coding sequence is TGTGCCATCAGTGAGTCGGGACAGGGTGCCCAGCCCCAGCATTTT. The genes are TRBV10-3 and TRBJ1-5; 9 bases are a match to TRBD1. The CDR3 loop spans 15 amino acids. V dropped 0 bases and J dropped 7; count of bases not matched to a gene: 4. Per the germline V gene, CDR1 is ENHRY and CDR2 is SYGVKD.

This clonotype was counted a single time. The rearrangement uses TRBV10-3 and TRBJ2-5; D unclear. Trimming cost V 4 bases and J 2 bases, with 14 bases left between them. Germline CDR1 reads ENHRY; CDR2 reads SYGVKD. The CDR3 spans 15 residues. CDR3: CAISVRPNRQETQYF. CDR3 DNA sequence: TGTGCCATCAGTGTCCGGCCTAATAGGCAAGAGACCCAGTACTTC.

This clonotype was seen a few times. The chain links TRBV29-1 to TRBJ2-1, with 9 bases identical to TRBD1. This CDR3 region has 15 residues. Germline assignment: CDR1 SQVTM and CDR2 ANQGSEA. The trim removed 1 base at V and 8 bases at J, leaving 9 bases unmatched. The DNA of the CDR3 is TGCAGCGTTGAAGTTGGGGACAGGGTAAGGGATGAGCAGTTCTTC. Its protein is CSVEVGDRVRDEQFF.

This clonotype was observed many times. J is TRBJ1-1 and V is TRBV2; D is ambiguous. V lost 3 bases to trimming and J lost 0 bases, with 11 bases between them. CDR3 size: 15 residues. CDR1 is SNHLY, CDR2 FYNNEI, per germline. The CDR3 DNA reads as TGTGCCAGCAGTGAGGGGAGCCGGATGAACACTGAAGCTTTCTTT. Its translation: CASSEGSRMNTEAFF.

The table lists this clonotype with a few counts. The chain's CDR3 is CASSFRGASEAFF. CDR3 coding DNA: TGTGCCAGCAGTTTTAGGGGGGCTTCTGAAGCTTTCTTT. The chain combines TRBV27 with TRBJ1-1; the D gene is possibly TRBD1 (6 bases). With 3 bases removed from V and 6 bases from J, the gap between germline ends came to 11 bases. This CDR3 region has 13 residues. The germline V gene encodes CDR1 MNHEY and CDR2 SMNVEV (reference sequence).

This chain uses TRBV30 with TRBJ2-7, with 7 bases matching TRBD1. The CDR3 is 14 residues long. Germline values: CDR1 GTSNPN, CDR2 SVGIG (reference sequence). V lost 5 bases, J lost 2 bases, and 9 bases stayed unmatched. The DNA for the CDR3 is TGTGCCTGGTCCTCCGGGACAGTTGCCTACGAGCAGTACTTC. It codes for CAWSSGTVAYEQYF.

As concerns this clonotype: A much larger clonotype is one base distant, so this may be a read error. The J gene is TRBJ2-2, the V gene TRBV20-1; 10 bases align to TRBD2. There are 21 residues in the CDR3. Looked up from germline, CDR1 is DFQATT and CDR2 is SNEGSKA (reference sequence). Trimming removed 2 bases from V and 6 bases from J; junction bases left unmatched: 24. In DNA form, the CDR3 reads TGCAGTGCTAGAACCACTGGGGATACGGCTAGCGGGAGAGCCCACGCCGGGGAGCTGTTTTTT. Translating gives CSARTTGDTASGRAHAGELFF.